This passage covers 25 T cell receptor beta chains from one sample sequenced in a study of radiotherapy plus CTLA-4 blockade in lung cancer. The repertoire was sequenced with immunoSEQ multiplex PCR; TCRdb's copy has only in-frame clones and lacks some. Among around 80,000 clones listed, approximately 73% were seen once. The source material was peripheral blood, sampled from a patient treated with radiotherapy plus ipilimumab. Source of these receptors: a human donor with non-small cell lung cancer whose response to radiotherapy plus ipilimumab could not be evaluated.

The chain joins TRBV18 to TRBJ2-7, with 8 bases aligning to TRBD1. V lost 2 bases to trimming and J lost 4 bases; unmatched junction nucleotides: 4. The germline V gene has CDR1 KGHSH and CDR2 LQKENI. The CDR3 totals 14 residues. CDR3 protein: CASSPNRGSYEQYF. CDR3 nucleotides: TGTGCCAGCTCACCAAACAGGGGGAGTTACGAGCAGTACTTC.

The chain links TRBV28 to TRBJ2-7, with a weak D call TRBD2 (6 bases). This CDR3 region has 14 residues. The ends were cut back, 8 bases at V and 2 bases at J, with 16 bases in the middle. Germline V gives CDR1 MDHEN, CDR2 SYDVKM. The CDR3 coding sequence is TGTGCCAGCGGGACTTCTGGGAAACCCTACGAGCAGTACTTC. Its protein is CASGTSGKPYEQYF.

This clone has a handful of counts. The chain employs TRBV30 and TRBJ2-2; 10 bases fit TRBD2. Germline trimming cut 2 bases from V and 0 bases from J; bases unmatched to any gene: 9. Looked up from germline, CDR1 is GTSNPN and CDR2 is SVGIG (reference sequence). CDR3 length equals 18 residues. The CDR3 reads CAWSNLAGVFANTGELFF. The DNA of the CDR3 is TGTGCCTGGAGTAATCTAGCGGGGGTGTTCGCGAACACCGGGGAGCTGTTTTTT.

The chain uses TRBV28 and TRBJ1-2, with a tentative D call TRBD1 (6 bases). Trimming removed 10 bases from V and 8 bases from J, with 20 bases in between. The CDR3 runs 13 residues. Germline CDR1 MDHEN, CDR2 SYDVKM. The DNA of the CDR3 is TGTGCCACCAACAGGGTTCTCGCTTCAGGCTACACCTTC. This translates into CATNRVLASGYTF.

This chain links TRBV30 with TRBJ2-5; a possible D gene is TRBD2 (6 bases). Between the trimmed V and J ends, which lost 5 bases and 1 base, there was a span of 11 bases. The CDR3 extends over 13 amino acids. Germline loops: CDR1 GTSNPN, CDR2 SVGIG (reference sequence). Written as DNA, the CDR3 is TGTGCCTGGTCGGGGGTCCCCCAAGAGACCCAGTACTTC. Translating gives CAWSGVPQETQYF.

J is TRBJ2-3 and V is TRBV4-2; D possibly corresponds to TRBD2 (6 bases). The CDR3 totals 16 residues. Trimming removed 4 bases at V and 0 bases at J, with 14 bases between. Germline CDR1 LGHNA, CDR2 YNFKEQ. The chain's CDR3 is CASSLSGGVSTDTQYF. The CDR3 region has the DNA TGTGCCAGCAGCCTCTCCGGGGGAGTAAGCACAGATACGCAGTATTTT.

This CDR3 is CASSQPTGGHYEQYF. CDR3 nucleotides: TGTGCCAGCAGTCAACCGACAGGGGGACACTACGAGCAGTACTTC. J is TRBJ2-7 and V is TRBV6-1; 9 bases align to TRBD1. Germline-derived CDR1 and CDR2 are MNHNS and SASEGT. The CDR3 extends over 15 amino acids. Trimming at V came to 5 bases and at J to 3 bases, leaving 8 bases not matched to a gene.

This chain links TRBV28 with TRBJ2-5; 7 bases agree with TRBD2. The DNA end is more similar to TRBJ2-7, so the J call may be wrong. CDR1 MDHEN and CDR2 SYDVKM come from the germline V gene. The CDR3 contains 15 residues. The CDR3 coding sequence is TGTGCCAGCAGGGGGGAGGGAGCGGGGCCGTACGAGCAGTACTTC. Protein: CASRGEGAGPYEQYF.

This clone is a singleton in its sample. The chain couples TRBV30 to TRBJ2-7; 8 bases line up with TRBD1. Germline CDR1 and CDR2: GTSNPN and SVGIG (reference sequence). The V and J ends lost 4 bases and 6 bases, in that order; junction bases with no gene match: 8. The CDR3 spans 13 residues. CDR3 sequence (DNA): TGTGCCTGGAATTGGCAGGGGGCGCCCGAGCAGTACTTC. This encodes CAWNWQGAPEQYF. The complete variable domain, with remaining parts taken from reference TRBV30 and TRBJ2-7, reads SQTIHQWPATLVQPVGSPLSLECTVEGTSNPNLYWYRQAAGRGLQLLFYSVGIGQISSEVPQNLSASRPQDRQFILSSKKLLLSDSGFYLCAWNWQGAPEQYFGPGTRLTVT.

This rearrangement joins TRBV6-6 to TRBJ2-7, with 7 bases matching TRBD1. This CDR3 is built from 14 residues. Trimming cost V 2 bases and J 6 bases; bases outside gene matches: 7. Per germline, CDR1 MNHNY and CDR2 SVGAGI (reference sequence). The CDR3: CASSYVRGRLEQYF. CDR3 sequence (DNA): TGTGCCAGCAGTTACGTTAGGGGGCGTCTCGAGCAGTACTTC.

CDR3: CASSDRSTNTGELFF. The CDR3 DNA sequence: TGTGCCAGCAGCGACAGGTCTACGAACACCGGGGAGCTGTTTTTT. This chain connects TRBV2 to TRBJ2-2; D may be TRBD1 (6 bases). Trimming removed 6 bases from V and 0 bases from J, with 11 bases in between. The CDR3 has 15 amino acids. Germline CDR1 reads SNHLY; CDR2 reads FYNNEI.

V is TRBV7-8 and J is TRBJ1-5, with 8 bases aligning to TRBD1. The CDR3 consists of 16 residues. Germline trimming cut 5 bases from V and 2 bases from J; bases unmatched to any gene: 8. Germline CDR1 and CDR2: SGHVS and FQNEAQ. CDR3 bases: TGTGCCAGCAGCCCCGGGACAGGACTGGGCAATCAGCCCCAGCATTTT. The encoded protein is CASSPGTGLGNQPQHF.

To note about this clone: This sample includes further DNA sequences coding for the same CDR3. The genes are TRBV4-3 and TRBJ1-2, with D possibly TRBD1 on 5 matching bases. V was trimmed by 0 bases and J by 1 base, leaving 9 bases between them. Germline V gene data show CDR1 as LGHNA and CDR2 as YSLEER. The CDR3 runs to 15 residues. The CDR3 spells CASSQDRQGNYGYTF. The CDR3 DNA follows: TGCGCCAGCAGCCAAGATCGGCAGGGTAACTATGGCTACACCTTC.

This sequence joins TRBV5-1 and TRBJ2-1; 8 bases map to TRBD2. The germline CDR1 and CDR2 sequences are SGHRS and YFSETQ. This CDR3 comprises 15 residues. The V and J ends lost 0 bases and 6 bases, in that order; junction bases with no gene match: 5. The DNA of the CDR3 is TGCGCCAGCAGCTTGGTGGGGACTAGTGGCAATGAGCAGTTCTTC. It specifies CASSLVGTSGNEQFF.

The CDR3 bases are TGTGCCAGCAGTGAATTGGGGCCCCCGAACACTGAAGCTTTCTTT. This translates into CASSELGPPNTEAFF. The chain has TRBV25-1 and TRBJ1-1; perhaps TRBD1 as D (5 bases). Per germline, CDR1 MGHDK and CDR2 SYGVNS. This CDR3 has 15 amino acids. Trimming removed 1 base from V and 1 base from J, with 10 bases in between.

CDR3 protein: CASSRTGTGGSGTQYF. CDR3 coding DNA: TGCGCCAGCAGCCGGACCGGGACTGGGGGTTCGGGTACGCAGTATTTT. The chain joins TRBV5-1 to TRBJ2-3; tentative D call: TRBD2 (6 bases). V lost 4 bases and J lost 8, with 23 bases in between. Germline V lookup: CDR1 SGHRS, CDR2 YFSETQ. The CDR3 is 16 residues long. The full variable domain, its missing parts supplied by reference TRBV5-1 and TRBJ2-3, is KAGVTQTPRYLIKTRGQQVTLSCSPISGHRSVSWYQQTPGQGLQFLFEYFSETQRNKGNFPGRFSGRQFSNSRSEMNVSTLELGDSALYLCASSRTGTGGSGTQYFGPGTRLTVL.

The chain couples TRBV4-1 to TRBJ1-5; 7 nucleotides agree with TRBD1. There are 14 residues in the CDR3. Germline V gene lookup returns CDR1 MGHRA and CDR2 YSYEKL. V lost 4 bases and J lost 7; bases outside the gene matches: 7. The CDR3 sequence: CASSPDRQRQPQHF. The CDR3 coding sequence is TGCGCCAGCAGCCCGGACAGGCAGAGACAGCCCCAGCATTTT.

This chain joins TRBV6-5 and TRBJ2-2, with D tentatively TRBD1 (5 bases). The CDR3 length is 16 residues. In germline, CDR1 is MNHEY, CDR2 SVGAGI. With 4 bases removed from V and 2 bases from J, the gap between germline ends came to 14 bases. CDR3 DNA sequence: TGTGCCAGCAGTTTCCGGGCCGGACACAACACCGGGGAGCTGTTTTTT. Translation: CASSFRAGHNTGELFF.

This sequence joins TRBV7-3 and TRBJ2-7, with D possibly being TRBD2 (5 bases). Germline-derived CDR1 and CDR2 are SGHTA and FQGTGA. The CDR3 length is 15 residues. Deletions cut 0 bases from V and 2 bases from J, with 11 bases between. CDR3 amino acids: CASSLTRTEAYEQYF. The CDR3 DNA reads TGTGCCAGCAGCTTAACCCGGACGGAGGCCTACGAGCAGTACTTC.

The V call is TRBV25-1, the J call TRBJ1-6; 9 bases line up with TRBD1. The J segment lost 7 bases and the V segment lost 6 bases, leaving 7 bases of the junction unmatched. Germline assignment: CDR1 MGHDK and CDR2 SYGVNS. CDR3 size: 15 residues. The CDR3 DNA is TGTGCCAGCAGGGGGACAGGGATGTGGAATTCACCCCTCCACTTT. This sequence encodes CASRGTGMWNSPLHF.

V usage is TRBV4-3 and J usage is TRBJ2-1; 14 nucleotides agree with TRBD2. The V gene's germline CDR1 is LGHNA and CDR2 YSLEER. The CDR3 consists of 19 residues. The trim removed 0 bases at V and 2 bases at J, leaving 6 bases unmatched. CDR3 in amino acids: CASSQDVGLAGETYNEQFF. In DNA, the CDR3 is TGCGCCAGCAGCCAAGATGTGGGACTAGCGGGGGAGACCTACAATGAGCAGTTCTTC.

The V and J genes are TRBV5-5 and TRBJ2-7; tentative D call: TRBD2 (5 bases). CDR3 length: 14 residues. The V and J ends lost 2 bases and 7 bases respectively, with 16 bases between them. Germline CDR1 and CDR2: SGHKS and YYEKEE (reference sequence). The CDR3 region has the DNA TGTGCCAGCAGCTTAACGGCCTCCTCGGGGGAGCAGTACTTC. Its protein is CASSLTASSGEQYF. Variable domain in full (rest from reference TRBV5-5 and TRBJ2-7): DAGVTQSPTHLIKTRGQQVTLRCSPISGHKSVSWYQQVLGQGPQFIFQYYEKEERGRGNFPDRFSARQFPNYSSELNVNALLLGDSALYLCASSLTASSGEQYFGPGTRLTVT.

The rearrangement joins TRBV29-1 to TRBJ2-3; 13 bases align to TRBD2. This CDR3 spans 14 amino acids. Germline V gives CDR1 SQVTM, CDR2 ANQGSEA. V trimming: 7 bases; J trimming: 6 bases; junction bases outside the gene matches: 7. The CDR3 coding sequence is TGCAGCGAGTCAAGGGGACTAGCGGGGGATACGCAGTATTTT. This sequence encodes CSESRGLAGDTQYF.

This chain connects TRBV5-4 to TRBJ2-5; 8 nucleotides agree with TRBD2. The J call may be wrong; the DNA end is better matched by TRBJ2-7. The CDR3 sequence is 12 residues long. Germline V gene data show CDR1 as SGHNT and CDR2 as YYREEE (reference sequence). The CDR3 loop reads CASTDLAGEQYF. In nucleotides, the CDR3 is TGTGCCAGCACCGATCTAGCGGGCGAGCAGTACTTC.

The rearrangement uses TRBV5-1 and TRBJ2-7, with D unresolved. CDR3 length equals 17 residues. Germline values: CDR1 SGHRS, CDR2 YFSETQ. Trimming pared 4 bases from V and 2 bases from J, leaving 22 bases between. The CDR3 region is CASSPSVLEQSTYEQYF. As DNA, the CDR3 is TGCGCCAGCAGCCCTTCGGTACTGGAGCAATCAACCTACGAGCAGTACTTC.